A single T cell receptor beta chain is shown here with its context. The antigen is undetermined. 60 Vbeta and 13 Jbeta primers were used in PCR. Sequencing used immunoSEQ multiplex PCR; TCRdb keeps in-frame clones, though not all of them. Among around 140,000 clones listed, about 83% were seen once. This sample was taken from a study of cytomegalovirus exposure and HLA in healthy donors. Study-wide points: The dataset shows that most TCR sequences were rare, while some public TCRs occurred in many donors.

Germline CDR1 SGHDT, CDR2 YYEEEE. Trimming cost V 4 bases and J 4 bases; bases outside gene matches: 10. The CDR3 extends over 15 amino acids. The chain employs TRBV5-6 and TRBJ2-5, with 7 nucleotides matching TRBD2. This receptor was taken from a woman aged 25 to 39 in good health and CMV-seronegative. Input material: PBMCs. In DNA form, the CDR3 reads TGTGCCAGCAGCCCCCTAGCGGAGGGAGCAGAGACCCAGTACTTC. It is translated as CASSPLAEGAETQYF.